This T cell receptor beta chain originates from a study of neurological immune-mediated disorders. Study-level background: Relapsing-remitting disease affected about 30, and secondary progressive 3, of about 34 multiple sclerosis patients.

TCRdb used MiXCR to reprocess the 5' RACE reads, holding one entry per CDR3 protein. The repertoire consists of over 65,000 distinct CDR3 sequences, with roughly 2.6% occurring once and the leading ten covering around 1.1%. J was trimmed by 6 bases and V by 0 bases; bases with no gene match: 6. The germline V gene encodes CDR1 SGHRS and CDR2 YFSETQ. There are 17 residues in the CDR3. General study points: Phylogenetic grouping assigned the repertoires of 18 of 34 multiple sclerosis patients to a single related-CDR3 cluster, representing a possible signature.

This clonotype was seen ten or more times. No antigen is known for it. This chain joins TRBV5-1 and TRBJ2-1; 13 bases match TRBD2. Sequences were obtained from PBMCs. The sequence derives from a woman in her twenties or thirties with multiple sclerosis. CDR3 DNA sequence: TGCGCCAGCAGCTTGGCGACTAGCGGGAGGTGGTTCAATGAGCAGTTCTTC. Its protein product is CASSLATSGRWFNEQFF.